The 2 T cell receptor beta chains below all came from one sample that was sequenced in a study of shared clonotypes between healthy human individuals. The repertoire was sequenced with immunoSEQ multiplex PCR; TCRdb's copy has only in-frame clones and lacks some. The table has around 700,000 clones, around 78% seen once; the top ten hold 1.5% to 2%. The sequencing sample was made of memory CD4+ T cells sorted from blood. Subset given: CD45RA-negative fraction. The receptors stem from a woman aged 25 to 39 in good health.

Notes on this clone: Given a much more abundant clone one base away, this may be a read error. The CDR3 protein is CAGSPPVRWEQFF. Written as DNA, the CDR3 is TGCGCCGGCAGCCCTCCTGTTCGTTGGGAGCAGTTCTTC. V gene TRBV5-1 combines with J gene TRBJ2-1, with no clear D. Germline V gives CDR1 SGHRS, CDR2 YFSETQ. The CDR3 spans 13 residues.

The V and J genes are TRBV5-4 and TRBJ2-2; 9 positions agree with TRBD2. CDR3 length equals 15 residues. Germline CDR1 is SGHNT and CDR2 is YYREEE (reference sequence). The junction had 2 bases not matched to a gene; V was cut back by 0 bases and J by 5 bases. The CDR3, as DNA: TGTGCCAGCAGCTTGGGCCTAGCGGGAACCGGGGAGCTGTTTTTT. Translated: CASSLGLAGTGELFF.